The 32 T cell receptor beta chains presented below share a single source sample, sequenced in a study of blood T cell repertoires in COVID-19. Sequenced by immunoSEQ multiplex PCR; TCRdb stores in-frame clones only, minus some. Of 360,000 or so clones in the sample, around 90% are singletons; the top ten hold 6% to 7.5%. The sequencing sample was made of peripheral blood. The receptors derive from a man younger than 30 with active or convalescent COVID-19.

This clone was observed once. The chain recombines TRBV7-9 with TRBJ2-5, with D possibly being TRBD2 (5 bases). Germline CDR1 reads SEHNR; CDR2 reads FQNEAQ (reference sequence). Trimming stripped 5 bases from V and 5 bases from J, with 15 bases between. The CDR3 is 14 residues long. DNA for the CDR3: TGTGCCAGCAGCGCCGGGGTAGACGTGGAGACCCAGTACTTC. Its protein is CASSAGVDVETQYF.

The rearrangement uses TRBV7-9 and TRBJ2-7, with 8 bases identical to TRBD1. Per germline, CDR1 SEHNR and CDR2 FQNEAQ (reference sequence). The CDR3 covers 15 residues. The V and J ends lost 3 bases and 5 bases, in that order; junction bases with no gene match: 9. This CDR3 reads CASSFVSTGVDEQYF. The CDR3 nucleotides read TGTGCCAGCAGCTTTGTGTCGACAGGGGTGGACGAGCAGTACTTC.

The rearrangement uses TRBV6-5 and TRBJ2-7; 11 positions match TRBD2. The CDR3 is 14 amino acids. Germline lookup yields CDR1 MNHEY and CDR2 SVGAGI. Unmatched junction bases numbered 2, after V lost 4 bases and J lost 3 bases. CDR3 in amino acids: CASSFTSGSYEQYF. In DNA form, the CDR3 reads TGTGCCAGCAGTTTTACTAGCGGGAGCTACGAGCAGTACTTC.

The rearrangement joins TRBV18 to TRBJ2-5; 11 bases map to TRBD1. The J segment lost 2 bases and the V segment lost 6 bases, leaving 5 bases of the junction unmatched. There are 15 residues in the CDR3. Per the germline V gene, CDR1 is KGHSH and CDR2 is LQKENI. This CDR3 is CASSPGTGGQETQYF. For the CDR3, the DNA is TGTGCCAGCTCCCCAGGGACAGGGGGACAAGAGACCCAGTACTTC.

This clone has only one observation. The chain has TRBV10-2 and TRBJ2-1, with D possibly TRBD2 on 6 matching bases. The V end lost 8 bases, the J end lost 3 bases, and 11 bases lay between the germline ends. Germline CDR1 and CDR2: WSHSY and SAAADI. The CDR3 is 13 residues long. CDR3 residues: CASGRDFYNEQFF. The CDR3 DNA reads as TGCGCCAGCGGCCGGGACTTCTACAATGAGCAGTTCTTC.

The chain uses TRBV7-2 and TRBJ2-7; no clear D gene. The V and J ends lost 1 base and 3 bases respectively, with 13 bases between them. The CDR3 covers 15 residues. CDR1 is SGHTA, CDR2 FQGNSA, per germline. The CDR3, as DNA: TGTGCCAGCAGCTTAGTGGTTGAGCTTATCTACGAGCAGTACTTC. Translated: CASSLVVELIYEQYF.

The rearrangement links TRBV11-1 to TRBJ2-3; no reliable D call. The germline V and J ends were trimmed by 6 bases and 5 bases, with 15 bases remaining between them. This CDR3 contains 14 residues. Looked up from germline, CDR1 is SGHAT and CDR2 is FQDESV (reference sequence). CDR3 amino acids: CASSSGGIGDTQYF. CDR3 nucleotide sequence: TGTGCCAGCAGTAGTGGTGGTATTGGAGATACGCAGTATTTT.

This rearrangement joins TRBV10-3 to TRBJ1-6; maybe TRBD1 (5 bases). Germline V gene lookup returns CDR1 ENHRY and CDR2 SYGVKD. V was cut by 6 bases and J by 4 bases, with 13 bases left in between. The CDR3 extends over 15 amino acids. The CDR3: CAISEGQFYNSPLHF. DNA for the CDR3: TGTGCCATCAGCGAGGGGCAGTTTTATAATTCACCCCTCCACTTT.

This chain uses TRBV4-1 with TRBJ2-1, with D perhaps TRBD2 (7 bases). V gave up 2 bases and J gave up 4 bases, with 18 bases separating them. This CDR3 comprises 17 residues. Germline CDR1 reads MGHRA; CDR2 reads YSYEKL. Written as DNA, the CDR3 is TGCGCCAGCAGCCAACGCCAAGGGGGGGATGCATACAATGAGCAGTTCTTC. This encodes CASSQRQGGDAYNEQFF.

This clone has more than one count but fewer than ten. The V and J genes are TRBV19 and TRBJ1-6; TRBD1 is a possible D gene (5 bases). Germline loops: CDR1 LNHDA, CDR2 SQIVND (reference sequence). The V end was cut by 3 bases, the J end by 10 bases, with 13 bases between. This CDR3 is built from 14 residues. CDR3 in DNA: TGTGCCAGTAGTATTCGTCAGGGTCGGTCACCCCTCCACTTT. Encoded protein: CASSIRQGRSPLHF.

The V call is TRBV2, the J call TRBJ1-2, with a weak D call TRBD1 (5 bases). V was trimmed by 3 bases and J by 8 bases, leaving 16 bases between them. Germline V gene data show CDR1 as SNHLY and CDR2 as FYNNEI. The CDR3 is 14 residues long. In DNA, the CDR3 is TGTGCCAGCAGTGATGACAGAACGATCGGCGGCTACACCTTC. This gives the protein CASSDDRTIGGYTF. Together with reference TRBV2 and TRBJ1-2, the CDR3 gives the full variable domain: EPEVTQTPSHQVTQMGQEVILRCVPISNHLYFYWYRQILGQKVEFLVSFYNNEISEKSEIFDDQFSVERPDGSNFTLKIRSTKLEDSAMYFCASSDDRTIGGYTFGSGTRLTVV.

This rearrangement joins TRBV9 to TRBJ2-2; D gene ambiguous. The V gene lost 0 bases and the J gene lost 2 bases, with 8 bases spanning the gap. Germline loops: CDR1 SGDLS, CDR2 YYNGEE. CDR3 length: 15 residues. The CDR3 sequence is CASSVVHVNTGELFF. For the CDR3, the DNA is TGTGCCAGCAGCGTAGTACACGTAAACACCGGGGAGCTGTTTTTT.

A single count supports this clone. V usage is TRBV11-1 and J usage is TRBJ2-7; no definite D call. The CDR3 consists of 13 residues. Trimming pared 1 base from V and 2 bases from J, leaving 6 bases between. The germline CDR1 and CDR2 sequences are SGHAT and FQDESV (reference sequence). CDR3 DNA: TGTGCCAGCAGCTTAGGGAGCCCCTACGAGCAGTACTTC. Translated, it gives CASSLGSPYEQYF.

The V call is TRBV6-5, the J call TRBJ1-6, with D perhaps TRBD1 (6 bases). Germline CDR1 is MNHEY and CDR2 is SVGAGI. Trimming stripped 2 bases from V and 12 bases from J, with 11 bases between. The length of the CDR3 is 13 residues. CDR3 nucleotide sequence: TGTGCCAGCAGTTACGGGGGGGGCGTACCCCTCCACTTT. This encodes CASSYGGGVPLHF.

The CDR3 DNA reads as TGTGCCAGCAGCGGATGGGGACAGCTATCCACAGATACGCAGTATTTT. Residues: CASSGWGQLSTDTQYF. The chain has TRBV9 and TRBJ2-3; 7 bases align to TRBD1. Germline values: CDR1 SGDLS, CDR2 YYNGEE. Trimming cost V 3 bases and J 2 bases; bases outside gene matches: 9. This CDR3 comprises 16 residues.

The V call is TRBV27, the J call TRBJ2-3; TRBD2 matches at 14 bases. Germline V lookup: CDR1 MNHEY, CDR2 SMNVEV (reference sequence). The CDR3 runs to 17 residues. V lost 2 bases to trimming and J lost 6 bases; unmatched junction nucleotides: 7. The CDR3 protein is CASSLLRLAGGHDTQYF. Written as DNA, the CDR3 is TGTGCCAGCAGTTTACTTAGACTAGCGGGAGGGCATGATACGCAGTATTTT.

The chain uses TRBV7-2 and TRBJ1-1, with TRBD1 as a possible D gene (5 bases). CDR3 size: 13 residues. Trimming took 2 bases from V and 2 from J, leaving 6 bases between them. Germline V CDR1 and CDR2: SGHTA, FQGNSA. The CDR3 DNA is TGTGCCAGCAGCTTAAGGGGAAACACTGAAGCTTTCTTT. Translation gives CASSLRGNTEAFF.

J is TRBJ1-1 and V is TRBV28; unclear D gene. Per the germline V gene, CDR1 is MDHEN and CDR2 is SYDVKM. The CDR3 runs 12 residues. Trimming shortened V by 4 bases and J by 8 bases, and 11 bases separated the two germline ends. CDR3 sequence: CASSSSQSEAFF. As DNA, the CDR3 is TGTGCCAGCAGTTCCTCCCAGTCGGAAGCTTTCTTT.

This clone showed up just a few times. The chain couples TRBV10-3 to TRBJ1-2; unclear D gene. This CDR3 has 15 residues. Trimming took 3 bases from V and 2 from J, leaving 13 bases between them. CDR1 ENHRY and CDR2 SYGVKD come from the germline V gene. The CDR3 sequence: CAISDLTGVNYGYTF. The CDR3 DNA follows: TGTGCCATCAGTGATCTGACCGGGGTCAACTATGGCTACACCTTC.

The V and J genes are TRBV2 and TRBJ2-1; TRBD2 matches at 12 bases. The CDR3 sequence is 20 residues long. The germline V gene encodes CDR1 SNHLY and CDR2 FYNNEI. V lost 4 bases and J lost 0; bases outside the gene matches: 13. DNA of the CDR3: TGTGCCAGCAGTGGGGTAACTAGCGGGGGGCACCCAAGCTCCTACAATGAGCAGTTCTTC. Translating it yields CASSGVTSGGHPSSYNEQFF.

The V gene is TRBV4-2, the J gene TRBJ2-7; 10 bases align to TRBD2. This CDR3 region has 17 residues. V gave up 1 base and J gave up 3 bases; unmatched junction bases: 9. Per germline, CDR1 LGHNA and CDR2 YNFKEQ. The CDR3 is CASSQVEAGGIRYEQYF. CDR3 coding DNA: TGTGCCAGCAGCCAAGTGGAAGCGGGAGGGATCCGCTACGAGCAGTACTTC.

This clone was observed a single time. This sequence joins TRBV7-2 and TRBJ2-3; a weak D match, TRBD1 (6 bases). This CDR3 comprises 15 residues. Germline V gene sequence: CDR1 SGHTA, CDR2 FQGNSA. The V end was cut by 3 bases, the J end by 4 bases, with 14 bases between. CDR3 DNA sequence: TGTGCCAGCAGCTTCCTACAGGGTTCGGCAGATACGCAGTATTTT. This encodes CASSFLQGSADTQYF.

J is TRBJ2-7 and V is TRBV9, with D possibly matching TRBD1 (6 bases). Trimming took off 3 bases at V and 1 base at J, with 11 bases between the two ends. Per germline, CDR1 SGDLS and CDR2 YYNGEE. This CDR3 has 14 residues. CDR3 sequence: CASSARTESYEQYF. The CDR3 DNA sequence: TGTGCCAGCAGCGCCCGGACAGAATCCTACGAGCAGTACTTC.

This clone turned up a few times. The rearrangement joins TRBV7-9 to TRBJ1-5; 7 bases line up with TRBD1. The CDR3 spans 13 residues. The germline V gene encodes CDR1 SEHNR and CDR2 FQNEAQ (reference sequence). Trimming removed 5 bases from V and 7 bases from J; junction bases left unmatched: 5. CDR3 nucleotide sequence: TGTGCCAGCAGCCCCCAGGGGGTCCAGCCCCAGCATTTT. Its translation is CASSPQGVQPQHF.

A single count supports this clone. This rearrangement joins TRBV27 to TRBJ1-4; D is perhaps TRBD1 (5 bases). Deletions cut 4 bases from V and 7 bases from J, with 16 bases between. The CDR3 is made up of 15 amino acids. Germline V gene sequence: CDR1 MNHEY, CDR2 SMNVEV (reference sequence). CDR3 loop: CASSSLGGTGEKLFF. The CDR3 DNA reads as TGTGCCAGCAGTTCACTGGGGGGGACGGGTGAAAAACTGTTTTTT.

The chain carries TRBV5-1 and TRBJ1-2; TRBD1 might be the D (5 bases). V dropped 3 bases and J dropped 7 bases, with 19 bases sitting between them. The germline V gene has CDR1 SGHRS and CDR2 YFSETQ. The length of the CDR3 is 15 residues. The CDR3 region has the DNA TGCGCCAGCAGCTGGGCGGAGACAGTACCCGGTGGCTACACCTTC. Encoded protein: CASSWAETVPGGYTF.

This chain links TRBV2 with TRBJ2-2; no firm D call. The CDR3 extends over 14 amino acids. The ends were cut back, 1 base at V and 3 bases at J, with 6 bases in the middle. CDR1 is SNHLY and CDR2 is FYNNEI in the germline V gene. The CDR3 region has the DNA TGTGCCAGCAGTGAAGGTCAGGACACCGGGGAGCTGTTTTTT. As protein: CASSEGQDTGELFF.

The chain is built from TRBV27 and TRBJ2-2; TRBD1 aligns across 8 bases. CDR3 length equals 14 residues. The V gene's germline CDR1 is MNHEY and CDR2 SMNVEV (reference sequence). The V and J ends lost 5 bases and 3 bases, in that order; junction bases with no gene match: 2. CDR3 region: CASSRQGHTGELFF. As DNA, the CDR3 is TGTGCCAGCAGTAGACAGGGGCACACCGGGGAGCTGTTTTTT.

This clone was detected only once. V usage is TRBV9 and J usage is TRBJ1-1; D is unresolved. Germline V gene lookup returns CDR1 SGDLS and CDR2 YYNGEE. Trimming shortened V by 4 bases and J by 5 bases, and 12 bases separated the two germline ends. This CDR3 is built from 13 residues. CDR3 protein: CASSPPPGTEAFF. DNA for the CDR3: TGTGCCAGCAGCCCTCCTCCGGGGACTGAAGCTTTCTTT.

The rearrangement uses TRBV4-1 and TRBJ1-1; 8 positions agree with TRBD1. Germline CDR1 and CDR2: MGHRA and YSYEKL. CDR3 length equals 13 residues. With 4 bases clipped from V and 7 bases from J, the junction kept 5 bases outside the gene matches. The CDR3, as DNA: TGCGCCAGCAGCCCGACAGGGGAAGATGAAGCTTTCTTT. This translates into CASSPTGEDEAFF.

The chain uses TRBV3-1 (or the pseudogene TRBV3-2) and TRBJ2-7, with D perhaps TRBD1 (5 bases). The CDR3 covers 15 residues. Trimming pared 0 bases from V and 0 bases from J, leaving 9 bases between. Germline assignment: CDR1 LGHDT and CDR2 YNNKEL (reference sequence). The CDR3 here is CASSQEAGNSYEQYF. CDR3 DNA sequence: TGTGCCAGCAGCCAAGAGGCAGGGAACTCCTACGAGCAGTACTTC.

The chain joins TRBV19 to TRBJ1-2; perhaps TRBD1 as D (5 bases). From germline, CDR1 is LNHDA and CDR2 SQIVND (reference sequence). The length of the CDR3 is 12 residues. Trimming pared 3 bases from V and 7 bases from J, leaving 9 bases between. The DNA of the CDR3 is TGTGCCAGTAGTATTGGGGCTACTGGCTACACCTTC. This codes for CASSIGATGYTF.